A selection of T cell receptor beta chains follows, all from one sample in a study of blood T cell repertoires in COVID-19. Profiling relied on immunoSEQ multiplex PCR, and the TCRdb table lists in-frame clones only, not all of them. This sample has more than 200,000 clones; 65% to 90% occur once, and the top ten carry roughly 1.9%. The sample consisted of peripheral blood. These receptors came from a man aged 25-40 years with active or convalescent COVID-19. The CDR3 runs from the conserved cysteine through the conserved F or W. D genes are given only for firm matches. For some rows the clone size is stated as once, few or many, or as a class when expanded; others skip it.

TRBD2	TRBV6-5	-	TRBJ2-1	CASMSASGSYNEQFF	TGTGCCAGCATGTCGGCTAGCGGGAGCTACAATGAGCAGTTCTTC
-	TRBV7-2	-	TRBJ2-2	CASSPSFTGELFF	TGTGCCAGCAGCCCCTCTTTTACCGGGGAGCTGTTTTTT
-	TRBV14	-	TRBJ1-1	CASSQRRTSEAFF	TGTGCCAGCAGCCAACGTAGGACAAGTGAAGCTTTCTTT
-	TRBV19	few	TRBJ1-6	CASSTGQAISYNSPLHF	TGTGCCAGTAGTACCGGACAAGCGATCTCCTATAATTCACCCCTCCACTTT
TRBD1	TRBV7-2	-	TRBJ1-3	CASSLGQGAGGNTIYF	TGTGCCAGCAGCTTAGGACAGGGGGCGGGTGGAAACACCATATATTTT
-	TRBV12-2	-	TRBJ1-4	CASRSRQRLLFSPNEKLFF	TGTGCAAGTCGCTCAAGACAGCGTCTATTGTTCTCGCCAAATGAAAAACTGTTTTTT
TRBD1	TRBV29-1	-	TRBJ1-2	CSVVPGQGDRGYTF	TGCAGCGTTGTACCGGGACAGGGGGACCGGGGCTACACCTTC
TRBD1	TRBV7-3	-	TRBJ2-6	CASSLTGGTGANVLTF	TGTGCCAGCAGCCTGACAGGGGGCACTGGGGCCAACGTCCTGACTTTC
TRBD2	TRBV7-8	-	TRBJ2-2	CASTRTSGPNTGELFF	TGTGCCAGCACCCGAACTAGCGGACCGAACACCGGGGAGCTGTTTTTT
TRBD2	TRBV2	-	TRBJ2-1	CASRLTSGGIEQFF	TGTGCCAGCAGGCTTACTAGCGGGGGGATTGAGCAGTTCTTC
-	TRBV6-2/TRBV6-3	-	TRBJ1-3	CASSYPDTGNTIYF	TGTGCCAGCAGTTACCCGGACACCGGAAACACCATATATTTT
TRBD2	TRBV30	-	TRBJ2-3	CAWSLRGVTDTQYF	TGTGCCTGGAGTCTGCGGGGGGTCACAGATACGCAGTATTTT
TRBD1	TRBV19	-	TRBJ1-3	CASSTSNKGASRNTIYF	TGTGCCAGTAGTACCAGTAATAAGGGGGCGTCGAGAAACACCATATATTTT
TRBD2	TRBV4-2	-	TRBJ2-7	CASSQDTSGGSYEQYF	TGTGCCAGCAGCCAAGATACTAGCGGGGGATCCTACGAGCAGTACTTC
TRBD1	TRBV11-2	-	TRBJ2-7	CASSLGTGYEQYF	TGTGCCAGCAGCCTCGGGACAGGCTACGAGCAGTACTTC
TRBD1	TRBV9	-	TRBJ1-2	CASSAEGQGNYGYTF	TGTGCCAGCAGCGCAGAGGGACAGGGTAACTATGGCTACACCTTC
-	TRBV7-2	few	TRBJ1-6	CASSFISSPLHF	TGTGCCAGCAGCTTTATCAGTTCACCCCTCCACTTT
TRBD1	TRBV3-1/TRBV3-2	once	TRBJ1-3	CASSQERGQATPFGNTIYF	TGTGCCAGCAGCCAAGAGAGGGGACAGGCGACTCCCTTTGGAAACACCATATATTTT
-	TRBV5-4	-	TRBJ2-3	CASSSIQGPDTQYF	TGTGCCAGCAGCTCCATCCAGGGTCCGGATACGCAGTATTTT
-	TRBV21-1	-	TRBJ1-6	CASSKDSGQNNSPLHF	TGTGCCAGCAGCAAAGATTCGGGACAAAATAATTCACCCCTCCACTTT
-	TRBV6-5	-	TRBJ1-1	CASRTDLNTEAFF	TGTGCCAGCAGGACAGACCTGAACACTGAAGCTTTCTTT
-	TRBV2	-	TRBJ1-2	CASGGGYGYTF	TGTGCCAGCGGGGGAGGTTATGGCTACACCTTC
-	TRBV14	-	TRBJ1-3	CASSQLGPSKNTIYF	TGTGCCAGCAGCCAATTGGGGCCCTCTAAAAACACCATATATTTT
-	TRBV5-5	-	TRBJ2-2	CASSLDGGLNTGELFF	TGTGCCAGCAGCTTGGATGGCGGGTTGAACACCGGGGAGCTGTTTTTT
TRBD1	TRBV5-4	-	TRBJ1-3	CASSLAGTGAGNTIYF	TGTGCCAGCAGCTTGGCGGGGACAGGGGCCGGAAACACCATATATTTT
-	TRBV6-5	-	TRBJ1-3	CASRDQGLAGNTIYF	TGTGCCAGCAGGGATCAGGGGCTGGCTGGAAACACCATATATTTT
TRBD2	TRBV4-1	-	TRBJ2-3	CASSQEWGGGRGDTQYF	TGCGCCAGCAGCCAAGAGTGGGGCGGGGGAAGGGGAGATACGCAGTATTTT
-	TRBV25-1	-	TRBJ1-4	CASSKRRVGAGEKLFF	TGTGCCAGCAGTAAACGCCGAGTCGGCGCGGGAGAAAAACTGTTTTTT
-	TRBV2	-	TRBJ2-5	CASVTGTSQETQYF	TGTGCCAGCGTTACCGGGACATCTCAAGAGACCCAGTACTTC
-	TRBV12-3/TRBV12-4	-	TRBJ2-7	CASSLPGVEQYF	TGTGCCAGCAGTTTGCCGGGGGTCGAGCAGTACTTC
TRBD1	TRBV4-3	-	TRBJ2-7	CASSRTTGIGEQYF	TGCGCCAGCAGCCGGACGACAGGGATCGGCGAGCAGTACTTC
-	TRBV25-1	-	TRBJ2-5	CASSDRSAGGAQETQYF	TGTGCCAGCAGTGACCGCTCGGCTGGGGGGGCACAGGAGACCCAGTACTTC
-	TRBV5-1	-	TRBJ2-7	CASSSTRLVEQYF	TGCGCCAGCAGCTCGACACGGCTGGTCGAGCAGTACTTC
TRBD1	TRBV6-5	-	TRBJ1-1	CASRGQGANTEAFF	TGTGCCAGCAGAGGACAGGGAGCGAACACTGAAGCTTTCTTT
TRBD1	TRBV15	-	TRBJ1-5	CATSRGRIGTGANQPQHF	TGTGCCACCAGCAGAGGAAGGATTGGGACAGGAGCTAATCAGCCCCAGCATTTT
TRBD1	TRBV9	-	TRBJ1-1	CASSETGGPNTEAFF	TGTGCCAGCAGCGAGACAGGGGGCCCGAACACTGAAGCTTTCTTT
TRBD2	TRBV7-6	-	TRBJ2-7	CASSAGGSYEQYF	TGTGCCAGCAGTGCGGGGGGTTCCTACGAGCAGTACTTC
TRBD2	TRBV7-6	many	TRBJ2-7	CASSLDLAGGPTSYEQYF	TGTGCCAGCAGCTTAGATCTAGCGGGGGGCCCCACCTCCTACGAGCAGTACTTC
TRBD1	TRBV6-5	-	TRBJ1-1	CASKQGMNTEAFF	TGTGCCAGCAAACAGGGGATGAACACTGAAGCTTTCTTT